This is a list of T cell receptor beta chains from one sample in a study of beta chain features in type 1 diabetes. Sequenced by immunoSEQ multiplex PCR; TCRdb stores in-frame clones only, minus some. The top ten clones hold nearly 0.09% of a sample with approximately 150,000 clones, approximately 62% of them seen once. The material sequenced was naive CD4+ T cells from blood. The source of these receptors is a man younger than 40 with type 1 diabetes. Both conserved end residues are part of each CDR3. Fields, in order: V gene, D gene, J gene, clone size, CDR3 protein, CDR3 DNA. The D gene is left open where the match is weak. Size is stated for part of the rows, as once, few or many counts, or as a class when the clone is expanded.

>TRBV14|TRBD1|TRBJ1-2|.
CASSPGQGWNTF
TGTGCCAGCAGCCCGGGACAGGGTTGGAACACCTTC
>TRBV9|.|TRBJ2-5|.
CASSVRRGAGETQYF
TGTGCCAGCAGCGTAAGGAGGGGGGCAGGAGAGACCCAGTACTTC
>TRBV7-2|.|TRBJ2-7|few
CASSFSGPRSYEQYF
TGTGCCAGCAGCTTTTCCGGGCCCAGGTCCTACGAGCAGTACTTC
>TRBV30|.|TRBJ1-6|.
CAWCGENSPLHF
TGTGCCTGGTGTGGGGAGAATTCACCCCTCCACTTT
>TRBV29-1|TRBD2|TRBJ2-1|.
CSVAGTKQFF
TGCAGCGTTGCTGGGACTAAGCAGTTCTTC
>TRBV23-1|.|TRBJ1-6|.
CASSQSEGAGINSPLHF
TGCGCCAGCAGTCAATCGGAAGGGGCGGGGATCAATTCACCCCTCCACTTT
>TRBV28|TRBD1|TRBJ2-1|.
CASTWDRYSNEQFF
TGTGCCAGCACATGGGACAGGTATAGTAATGAGCAGTTCTTC
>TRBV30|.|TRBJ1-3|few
CAWYKISNSGNTIYF
TGTGCCTGGTACAAAATTTCAAACTCTGGAAACACCATATATTTT
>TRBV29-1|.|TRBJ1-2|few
CSAGNGEGGYTF
TGCAGCGCGGGAAACGGAGAAGGCGGCTACACCTTC
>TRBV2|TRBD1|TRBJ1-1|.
CASLQGAVNTEAFF
TGTGCCAGTTTACAGGGGGCGGTGAACACTGAAGCTTTCTTT
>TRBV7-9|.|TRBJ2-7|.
CASSFGTMGYEQYF
TGTGCCAGCAGTTTTGGGACCATGGGCTACGAGCAGTACTTC
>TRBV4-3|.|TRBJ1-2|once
CASSQDLFLTDNYGYTF
TGCGCCAGCAGCCAAGATCTTTTTCTTACAGATAACTATGGCTACACCTTC
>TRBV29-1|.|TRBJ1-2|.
CSVEGYGYTF
TGCAGCGTTGAGGGCTATGGCTACACCTTC
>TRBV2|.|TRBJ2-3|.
CASISGFSTDTQYF
TGTGCCAGCATAAGCGGATTCAGCACAGATACGCAGTATTTT
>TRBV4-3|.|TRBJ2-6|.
CASSQSSWRAGANVLTF
TGCGCCAGCAGCCAATCTTCCTGGAGGGCTGGGGCCAACGTCCTGACTTTC
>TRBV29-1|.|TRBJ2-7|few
CSVADGSYEQYF
TGCAGCGTTGCCGACGGCTCCTACGAGCAGTACTTC
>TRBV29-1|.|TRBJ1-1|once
CSVEEGPENTEAFF
TGCAGCGTTGAAGAAGGGCCAGAGAACACTGAAGCTTTCTTT
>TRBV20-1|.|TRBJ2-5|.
CSARGFGTQYF
TGCAGTGCTAGAGGATTCGGGACCCAGTACTTC
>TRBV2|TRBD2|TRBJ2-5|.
CASSGTSGGRETQYF
TGTGCCAGCAGCGGGACTAGCGGGGGTAGAGAGACCCAGTACTTC
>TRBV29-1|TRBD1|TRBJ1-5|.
CSVGQGYNQPQHF
TGCAGCGTGGGACAGGGGTACAATCAGCCCCAGCATTTT
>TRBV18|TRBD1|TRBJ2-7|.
CASSLGQGATYEQYF
TGTGCCAGCTCACTGGGACAGGGGGCTACCTACGAGCAGTACTTC
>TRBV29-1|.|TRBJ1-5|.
CSVEVQGGQPQHF
TGCAGCGTTGAAGTGCAGGGCGGTCAGCCCCAGCATTTT
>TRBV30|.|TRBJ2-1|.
CACKTGTYSPNEQFF
TGTGCCTGCAAAACCGGGACATACTCCCCCAATGAGCAGTTCTTC
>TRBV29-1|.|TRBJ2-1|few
CSVVREATYNEQFF
TGCAGCGTTGTCCGGGAAGCAACCTACAATGAGCAGTTCTTC
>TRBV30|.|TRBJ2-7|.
CAWSVLVEQYF
TGTGCCTGGAGTGTACTGGTCGAGCAGTACTTC